The 32 T cell receptor beta chains below all came from one sample that was sequenced in a study of blood T cells in healthy people across ages. PCR was performed a second time for roughly 7 to 11 cycles using a sample-barcoded 5' primer and a J-beta primer mix. Each CDR3 protein is one row after TCRdb ran MiXCR on the 5' RACE reads. The sample holds 1.5 million to 2 million distinct CDR3 sequences, about 50% seen once. Input material: blood. Source of these receptors: a woman in her 40s in good health.

This clonotype was picked up a small number of times. This chain connects TRBV20-1 to TRBJ2-5; possibly TRBD1 for D (6 bases). The V end lost 0 bases, the J end lost 2 bases, and 13 bases lay between the germline ends. CDR3 length: 15 residues. Germline V lookup: CDR1 DFQATT, CDR2 SNEGSKA (reference sequence). CDR3 region: CSAREQGIIQETQYF. CDR3 DNA sequence: TGCAGTGCTAGAGAACAGGGTATTATTCAAGAGACCCAGTACTTC.

The V and J genes are TRBV12-3 or TRBV12-4 and TRBJ2-1; 10 nucleotides align to TRBD2. The CDR3 covers 18 residues. The V gene end was trimmed by 7 bases and the J gene end by 0 bases; junction bases not matched to a gene: 12. The CDR3 nucleotides read TGTGCCAGCATTCTTACCCGGACTAGCGGAGACTCCTACAATGAGCAGTTCTTC. Encoded protein: CASILTRTSGDSYNEQFF.

This clonotype was observed a few times. Written as DNA, the CDR3 is TGTGCCAGCAGTCATAGCGGGGCCCCTTACAATGAGCAGTTCTTC. It is translated as CASSHSGAPYNEQFF. The genes are TRBV3-1 and TRBJ2-1; 8 nucleotides align to TRBD2. J lost 4 bases, V lost 6 bases, and 8 bases had no gene match. The CDR3 covers 15 residues. Germline V lookup: CDR1 LGHDT, CDR2 YNNKEL (reference sequence).

This clonotype was detected only a few times. The rearrangement joins TRBV9 to TRBJ2-1; D gene unclear. V was trimmed by 4 bases and J by 4 bases, leaving 12 bases between them. Germline V gene sequence: CDR1 SGDLS, CDR2 YYNGEE. The CDR3 contains 14 residues. As DNA, the CDR3 is TGTGCCAGCAGCCCCTCTAACCTGTACAATGAGCAGTTCTTC. It codes for CASSPSNLYNEQFF.

The chain has TRBV11-2 and TRBJ2-3; 7 positions match TRBD2. Germline V gene lookup returns CDR1 SGHAT and CDR2 FQNNGV. Trimming took 1 base from V and 4 from J; bases not matched to a gene: 11. This CDR3 contains 17 residues. The CDR3 bases are TGTGCCAGCAGCTTAGCCCAAGCGGGGCGGCCCGCAGATACGCAGTATTTT. Protein product: CASSLAQAGRPADTQYF.

This clonotype was counted a few times. The V call is TRBV9, the J call TRBJ2-3, with TRBD1 matching 9 bases. This CDR3 contains 16 residues. Looked up from germline, CDR1 is SGDLS and CDR2 is YYNGEE. V trimming: 0 bases; J trimming: 2 bases; junction bases outside the gene matches: 4. The CDR3 is CASSVVGQGYTDTQYF. CDR3 DNA: TGTGCCAGCAGCGTAGTCGGACAGGGGTACACAGATACGCAGTATTTT.

This clonotype showed up just a few times. The V call is TRBV24-1, the J call TRBJ2-5, with 8 bases that match TRBD1. This CDR3 has 16 amino acids. J lost 5 bases, V lost 3 bases, and 10 bases had no gene match. CDR1 KGHDR and CDR2 SFDVKD come from the germline V gene. The CDR3 DNA reads as TGTGCCACCAGTGATCGGACTGACAGGGGACCGGAGACCCAGTACTTC. Protein: CATSDRTDRGPETQYF.

This chain links TRBV13 with TRBJ2-3; the D is unclear. Per the germline V gene, CDR1 is PRHDT and CDR2 is FYEKMQ (reference sequence). V was cut by 5 bases and J by 0 bases, with 15 bases left in between. The CDR3 has 16 amino acids. The CDR3, as DNA: TGTGCCAGCAGCCCTACCCAAGGCGGAAGCACAGATACGCAGTATTTT. Residues: CASSPTQGGSTDTQYF.

The chain employs TRBV28 and TRBJ2-7; D is ambiguous. V was clipped by 4 bases and J by 3 bases, with 10 bases between them. The CDR3 runs to 13 residues. In germline, CDR1 is MDHEN, CDR2 SYDVKM. The CDR3 here is CASSSANGYEQYF. CDR3 sequence (DNA): TGTGCCAGCAGTTCGGCGAATGGCTACGAGCAGTACTTC.

In this sample, this clonotype turned up a few times. The chain links TRBV20-1 to TRBJ1-2, with D perhaps TRBD1 (6 bases). Trimming stripped 1 base from V and 6 bases from J, with 15 bases between. CDR3 length: 14 amino acids. The germline CDR1 and CDR2 sequences are DFQATT and SNEGSKA (reference sequence). This CDR3 reads CSARGGGEYNGYTF. CDR3 in DNA: TGCAGTGCTAGAGGCGGGGGCGAGTATAATGGCTACACCTTC.

The chain has TRBV5-1 and TRBJ2-4, with D possibly being TRBD1 (5 bases). V was clipped by 0 bases and J by 9 bases, with 13 bases between them. This CDR3 contains 14 residues. The germline CDR1 and CDR2 sequences are SGHRS and YFSETQ. The CDR3 loop is CASSLGQRRSIQYF. The DNA of the CDR3 is TGCGCCAGCAGCTTGGGACAGAGACGTAGCATTCAGTACTTC.

The V and J genes are TRBV9 and TRBJ2-4; D is unresolved. V lost 0 bases and J 1 base, leaving 17 bases between the germline ends. This CDR3 comprises 18 residues. Germline loops: CDR1 SGDLS, CDR2 YYNGEE. CDR3 in amino acids: CASSVGGDLGLAKNIQYF. The CDR3 coding sequence is TGTGCCAGCAGCGTAGGTGGAGACCTCGGCCTGGCCAAAAACATTCAGTACTTC.

This clonotype was recorded a few times. This clone may be a read error of a much larger clone one base away. J is TRBJ2-3 and V is TRBV12-3 or TRBV12-4; tentative D call: TRBD1 (5 bases). V shed 3 bases and J shed 3 bases, with 10 bases lying between them. The CDR3 is 14 residues long. The CDR3 DNA reads as TGTGCCAGCAGTTTCCGCAGGGTAACAGATACGCAGTATTTT. This translates into CASSFRRVTDTQYF.

This chain connects TRBV21-1 to TRBJ2-1; TRBD1 is the table's D call, not checked against the DNA. TRBV21-1 is given as a pseudogene. This CDR3 contains 15 residues. CDR3 nucleotide sequence: TGTGCCAGCAGCACGCCGGGACAAACCTACGCGGTGCAGTTCTTC. This gives the protein CASSTPGQTYAVQFF.

This chain connects TRBV7-2 to TRBJ2-7; D unclear. CDR1 and CDR2 from the germline V gene are SGHTA and FQGNSA. The CDR3 spans 14 residues. Trimming took off 3 bases at V and 5 bases at J, with 14 bases between the two ends. In DNA form, the CDR3 reads TGTGCCAGCAGCTTCTTTTGGGGTAACCACGAGCAGTACTTC. The encoded protein is CASSFFWGNHEQYF.

V and J are TRBV4-3 and TRBJ2-2; a possible D gene is TRBD1 (6 bases). Germline V lookup: CDR1 LGHNA, CDR2 YSLEER. The CDR3 is 14 amino acids. Deletions cut 4 bases from V and 3 bases from J, with 9 bases between. In nucleotides, the CDR3 is TGCGCCAGCAGCCGGAGGACAGACACCGGGGAGCTGTTTTTT. Protein: CASSRRTDTGELFF.

This clonotype appeared a few times. The V and J genes are TRBV6-4 and TRBJ2-5, with 10 bases lining up with TRBD1. Germline V gene sequence: CDR1 MRHNA, CDR2 SNTAGT. There are 17 residues in the CDR3. V lost 7 bases to trimming and J lost 4 bases; unmatched junction nucleotides: 15. CDR3 protein: CASTGQGTTPVRETQYF. The DNA of the CDR3 is TGTGCCAGCACGGGACAGGGGACCACTCCCGTACGAGAGACCCAGTACTTC.

This chain links TRBV2 with TRBJ2-7, with TRBD2 identical over 14 bases. Near its end, the DNA agrees better with TRBJ2-5, so the J call may be wrong. The CDR3 totals 16 residues. Per germline, CDR1 SNHLY and CDR2 FYNNEI. This CDR3 is CASGTRTSGGSETQYF. In nucleotides, the CDR3 is TGTGCCAGCGGTACCCGGACTAGCGGGGGGTCAGAGACCCAGTACTTC.

In this sample, this clonotype turned up once. The chain carries TRBV4-1 and TRBJ2-1; possibly TRBD1 for D (6 bases). Germline CDR1 reads MGHRA; CDR2 reads YSYEKL. There are 21 residues in the CDR3. The V and J ends lost 1 base and 0 bases respectively, with 25 bases between them. The CDR3 reads CASSQVSAHLQGPSSYNEQFF. In DNA, the CDR3 is TGCGCCAGCAGCCAAGTATCCGCCCATCTACAGGGCCCGAGCTCCTACAATGAGCAGTTCTTC.

The chain has TRBV20-1 and TRBJ2-6; the D is unclear. CDR1 is DFQATT, CDR2 SNEGSKA, per germline (reference sequence). V was trimmed by 7 bases and J by 0 bases, leaving 10 bases between them. The CDR3 has 14 amino acids. CDR3 amino acids: CSVRHLSGANVLTF. The CDR3, as DNA: TGCAGTGTCCGGCACCTCTCTGGGGCCAACGTCCTGACTTTC.

This clonotype came up a few times. The V gene is TRBV5-1, the J gene TRBJ2-5; D uncertain. This CDR3 is built from 14 residues. V dropped 7 bases and J dropped 2 bases, with 15 bases sitting between them. CDR1 and CDR2 from the germline V gene are SGHRS and YFSETQ. The CDR3 DNA follows: TGCGCCAGCCGCCCGCAGCCCCCACAAGAGACCCAGTACTTC. Its translation is CASRPQPPQETQYF.

The CDR3 loop is CASWTGGSYEQYF. CDR3 nucleotide sequence: TGTGCCAGTTGGACAGGCGGATCCTACGAGCAGTACTTC. The chain uses TRBV28 and TRBJ2-7, with 7 bases identical to TRBD1. The CDR3 has 13 residues. Germline V gives CDR1 MDHEN, CDR2 SYDVKM. J gave up 1 base and V 9 bases, and 6 bases lay outside the gene matches.

V and J are TRBV7-3 and TRBJ2-1, with D perhaps matching TRBD1 (5 bases). Germline CDR1 is SGHTA and CDR2 is FQGTGA. The CDR3 contains 16 residues. The V and J ends lost 2 bases and 6 bases respectively, with 17 bases between them. The CDR3 DNA reads as TGTGCCAGCAGCTTAGGGGCACAGGTTCCCGGCAATGAGCAGTTCTTC. Protein sequence: CASSLGAQVPGNEQFF.

The chain employs TRBV3-1 and TRBJ1-2, with D perhaps matching TRBD1 (6 bases). The CDR3 length is 14 residues. CDR1 is LGHDT and CDR2 is YNNKEL in the germline V gene (reference sequence). The ends were cut back, 2 bases at V and 4 bases at J, with 11 bases in the middle. Written as DNA, the CDR3 is TGTGCCAGCAGCCAATTGACAGGTCCCTATGGCTACACCTTC. It specifies CASSQLTGPYGYTF.

The genes are TRBV5-1 and TRBJ1-2; D call uncertain. Germline V gene sequence: CDR1 SGHRS, CDR2 YFSETQ. This CDR3 is built from 15 residues. The V end was cut by 4 bases, the J end by 7 bases, with 20 bases between. The CDR3 bases are TGCGCCAGCAGCACAGAATGGGGTATGACGTCTGGCTACACCTTC. This codes for CASSTEWGMTSGYTF. Looking up the rest from reference TRBV5-1 and TRBJ1-2 gives the full variable domain: KAGVTQTPRYLIKTRGQQVTLSCSPISGHRSVSWYQQTPGQGLQFLFEYFSETQRNKGNFPGRFSGRQFSNSRSEMNVSTLELGDSALYLCASSTEWGMTSGYTFGSGTRLTVV.

The chain carries TRBV5-1 and TRBJ2-1; TRBD2 matches at 7 bases. CDR3 size: 13 residues. The ends lost 4 bases at V and 9 bases at J; junction bases unmatched: 7. Germline lookup yields CDR1 SGHRS and CDR2 YFSETQ. Here the CDR3 reads CASSPGTIPEQFF. Written as DNA, the CDR3 is TGCGCCAGCAGCCCCGGGACTATTCCTGAGCAGTTCTTC.

The chain couples TRBV27 to TRBJ2-7; tentatively, D is TRBD2 (6 bases). The CDR3 consists of 15 residues. Germline CDR1 MNHEY, CDR2 SMNVEV (reference sequence). V lost 1 base and J lost 9, with 19 bases in between. The CDR3 loop is CASSLYLGLTWGQYF. DNA for the CDR3: TGTGCCAGCAGTTTATATCTGGGACTGACTTGGGGGCAGTACTTC.

The rearrangement uses TRBV29-1 and TRBJ2-4; TRBD1 might be the D (6 bases). The DNA end is more similar to TRBJ2-5, so the J call may be wrong. CDR1 SQVTM and CDR2 ANQGSEA come from the germline V gene. The CDR3 runs 15 residues. CDR3 in amino acids: CSVVLRTAKQETQYF. In nucleotides, the CDR3 is TGCAGCGTTGTCCTCCGGACAGCGAAACAAGAGACCCAGTACTTC.

This chain joins TRBV20-1 and TRBJ2-1; 11 bases are a match to TRBD2. Germline assignment: CDR1 DFQATT and CDR2 SNEGSKA (reference sequence). The V segment lost 1 base and the J segment 4 bases; nucleotides outside the gene matches: 3. This CDR3 comprises 15 residues. CDR3 in DNA: TGCAGTGCTAGAGGGGCTAGCGGGGGGTACAATGAGCAGTTCTTC. Protein sequence: CSARGASGGYNEQFF.

This clonotype came up many times. The J gene is TRBJ2-1, the V gene TRBV15, with 8 bases matching TRBD2. Looked up from germline, CDR1 is LNHNV and CDR2 is YYDKDF (reference sequence). The CDR3 length is 15 residues. J lost 7 bases, V lost 3 bases, and 8 bases had no gene match. DNA for the CDR3: TGTGCCACCAGCAGTATACGGGGGGGCCAGAATGAGCAGTTCTTC. It yields the protein CATSSIRGGQNEQFF.

A remark on this clonotype: A read error may account for a junction end that differs from germline. This chain uses TRBV5-1 with TRBJ2-7; 10 nucleotides align to TRBD1. Germline CDR1 reads SGHRS; CDR2 reads YFSETQ. This CDR3 has 14 residues. The CDR3 DNA reads TGCGTCAGCAGCAGGACAGGGGGCTCCTACGAGCAGTACTTC. As protein: CVSSRTGGSYEQYF.

The chain couples TRBV6-1 to TRBJ2-7; D unclear. The CDR3 is 13 residues long. Germline lookup yields CDR1 MNHNS and CDR2 SASEGT. The V end lost 2 bases, the J end lost 6 bases, and 11 bases lay between the germline ends. The chain's CDR3 is CASSERRLIEQYF. For the CDR3, the DNA is TGTGCCAGCAGTGAACGGCGTCTTATCGAGCAGTACTTC.